This T cell receptor beta chain appears in the sequencing data of a study of identical twins. The study, taken as a whole, reports: Twins showed weaker excess sharing in their beta out-of-frame sequences.

On this clonotype itself: The antigen is not known.

TCRdb called the 5' RACE reads again in MiXCR, with one record for every CDR3 protein. Here the sample spans about 220,000 distinct CDR3 sequences, approximately 6.8% being singletons. This CDR3 is built from 17 residues. Germline V CDR1 and CDR2: MGHRA, YSYEKL. J gave up 2 bases and V 2 bases, and 6 bases lay outside the gene matches. The data also belong to a second study, concerning yellow fever vaccine responses in identical twins. That publication notes: The authors reported partly convergent, partly personalized vaccine responses in identical twins.

This rearrangement joins TRBV4-1 to TRBJ2-1, with TRBD2 identical over 10 bases. The specimen was CD8+ T cells sorted from blood. The TCR sequence derives from a young woman in good health. DNA of the CDR3: TGCGCCAGCAGCCAAAAATCGCTAGCGGGGGCCTACAATGAGCAGTTCTTC. This gives the protein CASSQKSLAGAYNEQFF.